The 25 T cell receptor beta chains below were found in one sample sequenced in a study of spatial heterogeneity in lung cancer. These receptors' targets are unknown. General study results and limits: For expanded intratumoral alpha and beta TCRs, counts tracked tumor mutation counts.

TCRdb used MiXCR to reprocess the 5' RACE reads, holding one entry per CDR3 protein. The sample comprises several hundred distinct CDR3 sequences, 60% of which are singletons, and roughly an eighth rests with the top ten. This sample's time point: sample taken at primary tumor resection. The material was lung tumor tissue, obtained at surgery. The receptors originated from a male donor with early-stage non-small cell lung cancer.

Worth noting for this clonotype: The size of this beta chain means little, since it is a stray read in a library made for alpha chains. J is TRBJ2-1 and V is TRBV12-3 or TRBV12-4; TRBD2 matches 7 bases. The CDR3 covers 15 residues. Trimming cost V 5 bases and J 2 bases; bases outside gene matches: 6. Here the CDR3 DNA reads TGTGCCAGCAGTCTAAGCGGGAATCCCTACAATGAGCAGTTCTTC. Translated: CASSLSGNPYNEQFF.

This clonotype was counted only a few times. Being off target in a library aimed at alpha chains, this beta chain has a size of little meaning. The chain recombines TRBV6-1 with TRBJ1-5, with 9 bases aligning to TRBD1. Germline V lookup: CDR1 MNHNS, CDR2 SASEGT. Trimming removed 4 bases from V and 6 bases from J; junction bases left unmatched: 4. This CDR3 contains 14 residues. CDR3 sequence (DNA): TGTGCCAGCAGTGGGACAGGGGAGACTCAGCCCCAGCATTTT. This codes for CASSGTGETQPQHF.

Remarks on this clonotype: A library prepared for alpha chains yielded this beta chain as an off-target read; its size is of little meaning. CDR3 sequence (DNA): TGTGCCAGCAGCCTCGGGACTAGCGGACTCCAAGAGACCCAGTACTTC. This sequence encodes CASSLGTSGLQETQYF. The chain combines TRBV13 with TRBJ2-5; TRBD2 matches at 11 bases. Losses at the gene ends were 5 bases for V and 1 base for J; bases not matched to a gene: 6. Germline CDR1 is PRHDT and CDR2 is FYEKMQ (reference sequence). The CDR3 sequence is 16 residues long.

Of note for this clonotype: This clone may be a read error of a much larger clone one base away. This beta chain is an unintended read in a library built for alpha chains; its size means little. This chain links TRBV24-1 with TRBJ1-2; D call uncertain. The CDR3 sequence is 17 residues long. Germline-derived CDR1 and CDR2 are KGHDR and SFDVKD. CDR3 nucleotide sequence: TGTGCCACCAGAGATTCCCCCAGCGTAGGGAGCGGCGAGGGCTACACCTTC. Protein sequence: CATRDSPSVGSGEGYTF.

For this clonotype: Being off target in a library aimed at alpha chains, this beta chain has a size of little meaning. This chain joins TRBV27 and TRBJ1-1; 7 positions match TRBD1. The CDR3 totals 14 residues. Per germline, CDR1 MNHEY and CDR2 SMNVEV (reference sequence). J lost 4 bases, V lost 3 bases, and 5 bases had no gene match. For the CDR3, the DNA is TGTGCCAGCAGTTTCCAGGGGGTAGGCACTGAAGCTTTCTTT. Translated: CASSFQGVGTEAFF.

About this clonotype: Because this beta chain is a stray read in a library intended to capture alpha chains, its abundance should not be given much weight. The chain is built from TRBV7-9 and TRBJ2-1, with D tentatively TRBD1 (5 bases). The V and J ends lost 5 bases and 7 bases respectively, with 9 bases between them. This CDR3 region has 12 residues. CDR1 is SEHNR and CDR2 is FQNEAQ in the germline V gene (reference sequence). CDR3 sequence: CASSPGLNEQFF. DNA of the CDR3: TGTGCCAGCAGCCCAGGGTTGAATGAGCAGTTCTTC.

This clonotype was seen a handful of times. This beta chain is an unintended read in a library built for alpha chains; its size means little. J is TRBJ2-1 and V is TRBV12-3 or TRBV12-4; TRBD2 matches at 8 bases. Trimming took 8 bases from V and 6 from J; bases not matched to a gene: 6. The CDR3 length is 13 residues. CDR3 region: CASSFSGINEQFF. The CDR3 bases are TGTGCCAGCTCCTTTAGCGGGATCAATGAGCAGTTCTTC.

Remarks on this clonotype: For a library built for alpha chains, this beta chain is a stray read; little rests on its size. The V and J genes are TRBV6-5 and TRBJ1-1, with TRBD1 as a possible D gene (6 bases). Germline loops: CDR1 MNHEY, CDR2 SVGAGI. Trimming pared 6 bases from V and 1 base from J, leaving 21 bases between. The CDR3 runs to 17 residues. DNA of the CDR3: TGTGCCAGCAGGCCACCGGGACATCTTACGAGGAACACTGAAGCTTTCTTT. This encodes CASRPPGHLTRNTEAFF.

Turning to this clonotype: Because this beta chain is a stray read in a library intended to capture alpha chains, its abundance should not be given much weight. The genes are TRBV30 and TRBJ1-6; the D gene is possibly TRBD1 (5 bases). This CDR3 comprises 14 residues. Germline loops: CDR1 GTSNPN, CDR2 SVGIG (reference sequence). V shed 0 bases and J shed 7 bases, with 10 bases lying between them. In DNA form, the CDR3 reads TGTGCCTGGAGTGTAGGGGCTCGGAATTCACCCCTCCACTTT. Residues: CAWSVGARNSPLHF.

In its sample, this clonotype ranks as large (0.1 to 1%). This beta chain is an unintended read in a library built for alpha chains; its size means little. V is TRBV7-2 and J is TRBJ2-1; TRBD2 is a possible D gene (6 bases). V was clipped by 5 bases and J by 6 bases, with 11 bases between them. Germline V gives CDR1 SGHTA, CDR2 FQGNSA. The CDR3 sequence is 13 residues long. Here the CDR3 reads CASSPGTGNEQFF. CDR3 bases: TGTGCCAGCAGCCCTGGGACTGGCAATGAGCAGTTCTTC.

Worth noting for this clonotype: Being off target in a library aimed at alpha chains, this beta chain has a size of little meaning. This rearrangement joins TRBV30 to TRBJ2-2, with 8 bases that match TRBD2. The length of the CDR3 is 15 residues. The germline CDR1 and CDR2 sequences are GTSNPN and SVGIG (reference sequence). Losses at the gene ends were 4 bases for V and 4 bases for J; bases not matched to a gene: 8. The CDR3 nucleotides read TGTGCCTGGATCCCAGCGGGGGACGGCACCGGGGAGCTGTTTTTT. Residues: CAWIPAGDGTGELFF.

This clonotype was observed a few times. Little can be read into the size of this beta chain, an off-target read in a library designed for alpha chains. The chain employs TRBV20-1 and TRBJ2-7, with D maybe TRBD1 (7 bases). The CDR3 contains 12 residues. V was shortened by 4 bases and J by 6 bases, with 13 bases between the two germline ends. CDR1 and CDR2 from the germline V gene are DFQATT and SNEGSKA (reference sequence). The CDR3 sequence: CSANRGTVEQYF. CDR3 coding DNA: TGCAGTGCTAACCGGGGGACAGTCGAGCAGTACTTC.

In regard to this clonotype: This beta chain came through as a stray read in a library set up for alpha chains, and its size says little. The chain employs TRBV30 and TRBJ1-1; possible D gene TRBD1, 5 bases. The V end lost 4 bases, the J end lost 6 bases, and 21 bases lay between the germline ends. The germline gives CDR1 GTSNPN, CDR2 SVGIG (reference sequence). CDR3 length: 15 residues. Here the CDR3 DNA reads TGTGCCTGGATGAGCCCGGGAGCCCCAGGGTCTGAAGCTTTCTTT. Encoded protein: CAWMSPGAPGSEAFF.

Only a few counts were recorded for this clonotype. This beta chain was picked up by a library intended for alpha chains and is off target, so its count carries little meaning. The CDR3 sequence: CASTQDRGRNTEAFF. In nucleotides, the CDR3 is TGTGCCAGTACCCAGGACAGGGGACGGAACACTGAAGCTTTCTTT. The chain couples TRBV19 to TRBJ1-1; 9 nucleotides match TRBD1. CDR3 size: 15 residues. Looked up from germline, CDR1 is LNHDA and CDR2 is SQIVND (reference sequence). V lost 7 bases and J lost 1; bases outside the gene matches: 7.

Turning to this clonotype: This beta chain is off target for a library built for alpha chains, so its abundance means little. The chain combines TRBV24-1 with TRBJ2-5, with 7 nucleotides matching TRBD1. Unmatched junction bases numbered 6, after V lost 4 bases and J lost 2 bases. Germline values: CDR1 KGHDR, CDR2 SFDVKD. The CDR3 covers 15 residues. The CDR3 region is CATSDPRQGQETQYF. DNA of the CDR3: TGTGCCACCAGTGACCCAAGACAGGGTCAAGAGACCCAGTACTTC.

Turning to this clonotype: In a library made to pick up alpha chains, this beta chain is a stray read with a size that means little. The gene calls are TRBV30 and TRBJ1-1; D not certain. The CDR3 has 13 residues. V lost 3 bases and J 2 bases, leaving 10 bases between the germline ends. Germline assignment: CDR1 GTSNPN and CDR2 SVGIG (reference sequence). The CDR3 DNA reads as TGTGCCTGGAGCCGCCGGGCCAACACTGAAGCTTTCTTT. This sequence encodes CAWSRRANTEAFF.

A note on this clonotype: This beta chain is a stray read from a library made for alpha chains; its abundance is not meaningful. V and J are TRBV11-3 and TRBJ2-1, with TRBD2 matching 11 bases. Trimming took 0 bases from V and 6 from J; bases not matched to a gene: 4. The CDR3 is 16 residues long. Looked up from germline, CDR1 is SGHNT and CDR2 is YENEEA. CDR3 residues: CASSLDLAGGSNEQFF. The CDR3 DNA sequence: TGTGCCAGCAGCTTAGATCTAGCGGGAGGCAGCAATGAGCAGTTCTTC. The whole variable domain, remainder taken from reference TRBV11-3 and TRBJ2-1, is EAGVVQSPRYKIIEKKQPVAFWCNPISGHNTLYWYLQNLGQGPELLIRYENEEAVDDSQLPKDRFSAERLKGVDSTLKIQPAELGDSAVYLCASSLDLAGGSNEQFFGPGTRLTVL.

About this clonotype itself: Within a library made for alpha chains, this beta chain is off target, and its count is uninformative. The chain joins TRBV15 to TRBJ2-1; 8 bases map to TRBD2. The CDR3 length is 15 residues. J gave up 5 bases and V 0 bases, and 3 bases lay outside the gene matches. Per the germline V gene, CDR1 is LNHNV and CDR2 is YYDKDF (reference sequence). The CDR3 nucleotides read TGTGCCACCAGCAGAGACAGCGGGAGTAACAATGAGCAGTTCTTC. This codes for CATSRDSGSNNEQFF.

With regard to this clonotype: This beta chain slipped into a library made for alpha chains as a stray read, so its size is not meaningful. The V call is TRBV12-3 or TRBV12-4, the J call TRBJ1-1, with 7 positions matching TRBD1. The CDR3 spans 14 residues. Trimming removed 2 bases from V and 5 bases from J; junction bases left unmatched: 5. The CDR3 coding sequence is TGTGCCAGCAGTTTACAGGGGGGGGGGACTGAAGCTTTCTTT. Translated: CASSLQGGGTEAFF.

Remarks on this clonotype: A library made for alpha chains picked up this beta chain off target, so its size means little. This chain joins TRBV9 and TRBJ2-7; 8 bases fit TRBD2. CDR3 size: 16 residues. The germline gives CDR1 SGDLS, CDR2 YYNGEE. Germline trimming cut 3 bases from V and 5 bases from J; bases unmatched to any gene: 13. The CDR3 is CASSAKLAGRQDEQYF. CDR3 bases: TGTGCCAGCAGCGCCAAATTAGCGGGGCGTCAAGACGAGCAGTACTTC.

As concerns this clonotype: Without the conserved terminal phenylalanine or tryptophan, this CDR3 likely stems from a read error. The library was designed around alpha chains, so this beta chain is a stray read whose abundance carries little weight. This rearrangement joins TRBV7-2 to TRBJ1-3; tentative D call: TRBD1 (5 bases). Deletions cut 3 bases from V and 2 bases from J, with 5 bases between. Germline V gene data show CDR1 as SGHTA and CDR2 as FQGNSA. This CDR3 contains 13 residues. The CDR3 region is CASSLGAGNTIYS. CDR3 nucleotide sequence: TGTGCCAGCAGCTTGGGGGCTGGAAACACCATATATTCT.

To note about this clonotype: Since it is a stray read in a library aimed at alpha chains, this beta chain has a size that is not meaningful. The genes are TRBV2 and TRBJ2-3; no firm D call. The V end lost 7 bases, the J end lost 2 bases, and 7 bases lay between the germline ends. The CDR3 contains 12 residues. From germline, CDR1 is SNHLY and CDR2 FYNNEI. The DNA of the CDR3 is TGTGCCAGCAAAATCTACACAGATACGCAGTATTTT. Its translation: CASKIYTDTQYF.

Regarding this clonotype: Because this beta chain is a stray read in a library intended to capture alpha chains, its abundance should not be given much weight. V and J are TRBV7-9 and TRBJ1-1, with 10 bases that match TRBD1. J gave up 1 base and V 1 base, and 12 bases lay outside the gene matches. The CDR3 has 19 residues. The germline V gene has CDR1 SEHNR and CDR2 FQNEAQ (reference sequence). The CDR3 sequence is CASSLGDRGLTVTNTEAFF. For the CDR3, the DNA is TGTGCCAGCAGCTTAGGGGACAGGGGATTAACCGTGACGAACACTGAAGCTTTCTTT.

In regard to this clonotype: Found in a library prepared for alpha chains, this beta chain is an off-target read, and its abundance has little meaning. The V gene is TRBV19, the J gene TRBJ2-6, with TRBD1 matching over 7 bases. This CDR3 contains 16 residues. V lost 10 bases, J lost 2 bases, and 11 bases stayed unmatched. Germline-derived CDR1 and CDR2 are LNHDA and SQIVND (reference sequence). CDR3 DNA: TGTGCCACCGCGACAGGGTCGTGGGCTGGGGCCAACGTCCTGACTTTC. Translating it yields CATATGSWAGANVLTF.

On this clonotype: Found in a library prepared for alpha chains, this beta chain is an off-target read, and its abundance has little meaning. This sequence joins TRBV12-3 or TRBV12-4 and TRBJ2-7; 11 positions match TRBD2. With V trimmed by 5 bases and J by 1 base, 4 bases remained unmatched. The CDR3 consists of 15 residues. Here the CDR3 reads CASSPGTSGSYEQYF. CDR3 DNA: TGTGCCAGCAGTCCCGGGACTAGCGGATCCTACGAGCAGTACTTC.